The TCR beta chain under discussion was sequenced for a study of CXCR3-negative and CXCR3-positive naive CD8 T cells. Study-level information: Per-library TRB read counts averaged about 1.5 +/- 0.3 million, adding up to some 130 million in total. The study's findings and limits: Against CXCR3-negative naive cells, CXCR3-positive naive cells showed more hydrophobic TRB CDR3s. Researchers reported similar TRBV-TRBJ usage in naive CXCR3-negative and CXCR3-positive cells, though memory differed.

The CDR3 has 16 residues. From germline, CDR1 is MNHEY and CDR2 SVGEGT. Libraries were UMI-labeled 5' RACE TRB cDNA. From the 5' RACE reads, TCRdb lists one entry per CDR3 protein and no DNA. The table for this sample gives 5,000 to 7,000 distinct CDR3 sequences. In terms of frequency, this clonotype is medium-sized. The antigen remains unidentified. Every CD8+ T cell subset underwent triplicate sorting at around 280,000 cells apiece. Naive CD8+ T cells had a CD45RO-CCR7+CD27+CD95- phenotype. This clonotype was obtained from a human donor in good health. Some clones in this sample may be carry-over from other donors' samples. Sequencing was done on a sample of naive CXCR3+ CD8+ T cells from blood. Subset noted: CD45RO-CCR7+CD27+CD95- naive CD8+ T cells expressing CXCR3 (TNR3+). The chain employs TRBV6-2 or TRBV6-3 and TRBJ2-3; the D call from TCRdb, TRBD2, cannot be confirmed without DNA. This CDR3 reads CASSYPQREGVDTQYF.